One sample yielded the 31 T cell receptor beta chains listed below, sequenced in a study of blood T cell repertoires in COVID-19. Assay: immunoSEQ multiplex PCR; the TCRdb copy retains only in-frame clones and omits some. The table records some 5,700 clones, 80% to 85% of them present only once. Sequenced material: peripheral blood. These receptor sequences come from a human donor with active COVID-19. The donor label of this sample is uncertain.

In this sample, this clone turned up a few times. This chain's CDR3 is CASSWQQGRVAEAFF. CDR3 sequence (DNA): TGTGCCAGCAGTTGGCAACAGGGCAGGGTTGCTGAAGCTTTCTTT. This chain connects TRBV27 to TRBJ1-1, with D possibly TRBD1 on 6 matching bases. Germline loops: CDR1 MNHEY, CDR2 SMNVEV (reference sequence). The CDR3 is 15 residues long. V lost 4 bases to trimming and J lost 6 bases, with 18 bases between them.

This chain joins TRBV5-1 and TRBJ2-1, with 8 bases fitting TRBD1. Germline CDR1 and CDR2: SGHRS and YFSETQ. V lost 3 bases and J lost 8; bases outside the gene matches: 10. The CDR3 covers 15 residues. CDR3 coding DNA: TGCGCCAGCAGCTCCGGACAGGGTCTGGTGGATGAGCAGTTCTTC. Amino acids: CASSSGQGLVDEQFF.

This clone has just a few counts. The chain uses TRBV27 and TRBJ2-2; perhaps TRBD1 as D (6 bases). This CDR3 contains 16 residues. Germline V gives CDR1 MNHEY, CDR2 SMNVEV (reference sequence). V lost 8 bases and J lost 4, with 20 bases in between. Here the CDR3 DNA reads TGTGCCAGCCAAGGACAGCGATTGATAGGCACCGGGGAGCTGTTTTTT. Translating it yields CASQGQRLIGTGELFF.

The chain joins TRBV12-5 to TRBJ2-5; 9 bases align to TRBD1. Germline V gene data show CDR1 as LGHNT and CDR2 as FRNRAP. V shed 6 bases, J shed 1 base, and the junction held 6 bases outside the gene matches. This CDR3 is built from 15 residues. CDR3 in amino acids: CASGPGQGFQETQYF. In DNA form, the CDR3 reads TGTGCTAGTGGGCCGGGACAGGGATTCCAAGAGACCCAGTACTTC.

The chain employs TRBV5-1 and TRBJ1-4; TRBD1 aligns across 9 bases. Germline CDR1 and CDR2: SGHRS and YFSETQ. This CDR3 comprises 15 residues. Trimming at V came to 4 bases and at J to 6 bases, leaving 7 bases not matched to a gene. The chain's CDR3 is CASSIWDREDEKLFF. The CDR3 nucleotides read TGCGCCAGCAGCATATGGGACAGGGAAGATGAAAAACTGTTTTTT.

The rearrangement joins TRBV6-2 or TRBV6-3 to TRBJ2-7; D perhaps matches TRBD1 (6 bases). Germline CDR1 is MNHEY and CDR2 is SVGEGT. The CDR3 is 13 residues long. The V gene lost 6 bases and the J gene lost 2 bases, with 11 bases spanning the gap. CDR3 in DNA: TGTGCCAGCAGCCGGGACATCGCCTACGAGCAGTACGTC. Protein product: CASSRDIAYEQYV.

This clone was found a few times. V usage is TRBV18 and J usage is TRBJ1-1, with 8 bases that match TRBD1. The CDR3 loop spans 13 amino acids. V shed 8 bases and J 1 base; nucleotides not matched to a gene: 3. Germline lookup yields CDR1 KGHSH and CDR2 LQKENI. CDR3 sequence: CASQGQANTEAFF. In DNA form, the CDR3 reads TGTGCCAGCCAGGGACAGGCGAACACTGAAGCTTTCTTT.

CDR3 sequence reads: CATSSGLPTGELFF. In DNA, the CDR3 is TGTGCCACCAGTTCAGGACTACCCACCGGGGAGCTGTTTTTT. V is TRBV24-1 and J is TRBJ2-2, with D perhaps matching TRBD2 (6 bases). The CDR3 runs 14 residues. CDR1 and CDR2 (germline): KGHDR, SFDVKD. Deletions cut 6 bases from V and 4 bases from J, with 11 bases between.

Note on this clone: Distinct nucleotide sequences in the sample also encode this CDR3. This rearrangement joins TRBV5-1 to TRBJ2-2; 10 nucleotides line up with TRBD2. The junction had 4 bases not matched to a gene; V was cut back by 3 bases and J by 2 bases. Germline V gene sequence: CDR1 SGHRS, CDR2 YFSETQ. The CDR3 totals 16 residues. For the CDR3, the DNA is TGCGCCAGCAGCTCATTAGCGGGGGGCAACACCGGGGAGCTGTTTTTT. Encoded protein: CASSSLAGGNTGELFF.

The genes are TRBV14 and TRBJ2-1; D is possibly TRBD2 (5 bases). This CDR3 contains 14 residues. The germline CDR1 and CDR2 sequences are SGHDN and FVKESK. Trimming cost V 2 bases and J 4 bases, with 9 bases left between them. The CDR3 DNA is TGTGCCAGCAGCCAACGGGAACTTTACAATGAGCAGTTCTTC. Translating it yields CASSQRELYNEQFF.

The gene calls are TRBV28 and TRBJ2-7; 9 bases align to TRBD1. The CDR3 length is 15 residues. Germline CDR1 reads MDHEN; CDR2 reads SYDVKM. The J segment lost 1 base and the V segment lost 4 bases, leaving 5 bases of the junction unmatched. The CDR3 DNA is TGTGCCAGCAGTTATTTGGGACAGGGATCCTACGAGCAGTACTTC. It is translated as CASSYLGQGSYEQYF.

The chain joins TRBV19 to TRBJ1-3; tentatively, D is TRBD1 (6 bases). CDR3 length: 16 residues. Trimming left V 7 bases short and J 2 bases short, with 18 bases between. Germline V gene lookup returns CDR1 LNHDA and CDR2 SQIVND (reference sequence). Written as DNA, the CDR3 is TGTGCCAGTATCCAAACCACAGGGACGCCTGGAAACACCATATATTTT. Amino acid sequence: CASIQTTGTPGNTIYF.

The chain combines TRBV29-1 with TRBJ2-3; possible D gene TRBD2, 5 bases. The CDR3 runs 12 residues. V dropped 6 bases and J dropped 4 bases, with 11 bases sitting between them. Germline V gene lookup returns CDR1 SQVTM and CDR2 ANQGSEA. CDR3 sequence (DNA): TGCAGCGTGCACCTAGCCCCAGATACGCAGTATTTT. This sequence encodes CSVHLAPDTQYF.

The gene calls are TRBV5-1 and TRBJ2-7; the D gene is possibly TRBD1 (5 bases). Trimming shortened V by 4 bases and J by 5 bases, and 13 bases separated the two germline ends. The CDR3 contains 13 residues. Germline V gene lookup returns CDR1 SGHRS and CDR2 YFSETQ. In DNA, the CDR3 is TGCGCCAGCAGCCTTCAGGGATTCCACGAGCAGTACTTC. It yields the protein CASSLQGFHEQYF.

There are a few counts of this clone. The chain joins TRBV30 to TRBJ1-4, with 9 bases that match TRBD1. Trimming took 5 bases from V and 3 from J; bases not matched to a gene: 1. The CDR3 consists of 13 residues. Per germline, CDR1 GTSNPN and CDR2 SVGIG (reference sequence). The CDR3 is CAWGQGPNEKLFF. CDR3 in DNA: TGTGCCTGGGGACAGGGGCCTAATGAAAAACTGTTTTTT.

The DNA of the CDR3 is TGTGCCAGCAGCCCCTACACCGGGGAGCTGTTTTTT. Its protein product is CASSPYTGELFF. V usage is TRBV9 and J usage is TRBJ2-2; unclear D gene. Trimming cost V 4 bases and J 3 bases, with 4 bases left between them. This CDR3 has 12 amino acids. Germline V CDR1 and CDR2: SGDLS, YYNGEE.

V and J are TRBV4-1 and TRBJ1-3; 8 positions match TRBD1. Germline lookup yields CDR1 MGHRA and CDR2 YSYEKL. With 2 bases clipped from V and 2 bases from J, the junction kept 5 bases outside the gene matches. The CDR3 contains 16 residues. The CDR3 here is CASSQTTGEAGNTIYF. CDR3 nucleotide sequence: TGCGCCAGCAGCCAAACGACAGGGGAGGCTGGAAACACCATATATTTT.

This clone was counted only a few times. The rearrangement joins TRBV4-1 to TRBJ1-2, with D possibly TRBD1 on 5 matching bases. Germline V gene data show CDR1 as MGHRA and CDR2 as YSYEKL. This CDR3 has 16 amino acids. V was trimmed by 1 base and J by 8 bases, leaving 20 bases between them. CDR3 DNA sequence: TGCGCCAGCAGCCAAGTCCCCTCGCCGGGACTAAGGGGCTACACCTTC. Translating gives CASSQVPSPGLRGYTF.

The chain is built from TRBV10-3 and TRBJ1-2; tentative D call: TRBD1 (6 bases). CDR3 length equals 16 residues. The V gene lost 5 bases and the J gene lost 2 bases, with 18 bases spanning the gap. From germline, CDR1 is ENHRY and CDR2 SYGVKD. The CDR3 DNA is TGTGCCATCAGTAGATGGGACATCGAGGGGAACTATGGCTACACCTTC. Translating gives CAISRWDIEGNYGYTF.

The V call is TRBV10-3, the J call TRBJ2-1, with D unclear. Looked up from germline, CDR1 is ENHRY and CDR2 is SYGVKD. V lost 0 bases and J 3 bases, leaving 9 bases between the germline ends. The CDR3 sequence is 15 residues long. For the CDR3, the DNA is TGTGCCATCAGTGAGTCGAGCTCTGTCTACAATGAGCAGTTCTTC. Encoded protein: CAISESSSVYNEQFF.

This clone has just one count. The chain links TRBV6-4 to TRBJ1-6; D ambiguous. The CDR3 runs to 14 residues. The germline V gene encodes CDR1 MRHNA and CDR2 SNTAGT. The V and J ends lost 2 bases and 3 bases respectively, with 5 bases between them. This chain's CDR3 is CASSDGSYNSPLHF. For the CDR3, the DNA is TGTGCCAGCAGTGACGGCAGCTATAATTCACCCCTCCACTTT.

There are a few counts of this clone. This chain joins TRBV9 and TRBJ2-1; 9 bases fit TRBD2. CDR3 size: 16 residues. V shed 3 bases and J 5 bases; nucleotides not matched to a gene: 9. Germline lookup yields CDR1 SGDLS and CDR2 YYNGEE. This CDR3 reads CASSGSVSGSNNEQFF. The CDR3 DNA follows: TGTGCCAGCAGCGGAAGCGTTAGCGGGAGTAACAATGAGCAGTTCTTC.

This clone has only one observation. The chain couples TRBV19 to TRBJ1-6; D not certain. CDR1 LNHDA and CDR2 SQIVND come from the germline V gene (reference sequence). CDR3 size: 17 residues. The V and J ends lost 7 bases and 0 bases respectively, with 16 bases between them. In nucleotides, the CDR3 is TGTGCCAGTAATGAGGACTTCCTGAGCTCCTATAATTCACCCCTCCACTTT. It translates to CASNEDFLSSYNSPLHF.

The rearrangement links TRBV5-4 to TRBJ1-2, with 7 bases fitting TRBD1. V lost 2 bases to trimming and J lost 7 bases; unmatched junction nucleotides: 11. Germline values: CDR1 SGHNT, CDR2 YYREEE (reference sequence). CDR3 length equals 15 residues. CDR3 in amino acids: CASSFMTGPARGYTF. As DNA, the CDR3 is TGTGCCAGCAGCTTTATGACAGGGCCGGCCCGTGGCTACACCTTC.

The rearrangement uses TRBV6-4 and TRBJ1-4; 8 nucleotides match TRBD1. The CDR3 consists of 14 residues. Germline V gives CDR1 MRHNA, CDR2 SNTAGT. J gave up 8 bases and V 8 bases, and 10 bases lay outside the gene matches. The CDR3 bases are TGTGCCAGCCCGACCGCCAGGGGGCTAGAAAAACTGTTTTTT. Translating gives CASPTARGLEKLFF.

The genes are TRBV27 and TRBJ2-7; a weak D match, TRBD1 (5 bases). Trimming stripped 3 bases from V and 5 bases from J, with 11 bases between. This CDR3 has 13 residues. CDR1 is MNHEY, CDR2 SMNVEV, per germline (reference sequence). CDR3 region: CASSFGQGNEQYV. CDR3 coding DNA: TGTGCCAGCAGTTTCGGCCAGGGAAACGAGCAGTACGTC.

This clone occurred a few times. CDR3 bases: TGTGCCAGTAATCCCGACCGGACTAGCGGGGTCGGGGAGCTGTTTTTT. Encoded protein: CASNPDRTSGVGELFF. The gene calls are TRBV19 and TRBJ2-2, with 12 bases matching TRBD2. V was clipped by 7 bases and J by 7 bases; unmatched bases: 10. CDR3 size: 16 residues. From germline, CDR1 is LNHDA and CDR2 SQIVND (reference sequence).

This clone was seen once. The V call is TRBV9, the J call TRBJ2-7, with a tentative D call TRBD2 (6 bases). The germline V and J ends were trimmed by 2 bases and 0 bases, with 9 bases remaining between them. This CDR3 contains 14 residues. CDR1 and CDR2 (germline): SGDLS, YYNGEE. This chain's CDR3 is CASSVGEDSYEQYF. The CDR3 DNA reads TGTGCCAGCAGCGTTGGGGAGGACTCCTACGAGCAGTACTTC.

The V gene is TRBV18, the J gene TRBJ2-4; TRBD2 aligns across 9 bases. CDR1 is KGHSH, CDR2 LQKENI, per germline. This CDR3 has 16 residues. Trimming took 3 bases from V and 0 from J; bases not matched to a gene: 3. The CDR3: CASSPRLAVAKNIQYF. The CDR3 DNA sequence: TGTGCCAGCTCACCGCGACTAGCGGTAGCCAAAAACATTCAGTACTTC.

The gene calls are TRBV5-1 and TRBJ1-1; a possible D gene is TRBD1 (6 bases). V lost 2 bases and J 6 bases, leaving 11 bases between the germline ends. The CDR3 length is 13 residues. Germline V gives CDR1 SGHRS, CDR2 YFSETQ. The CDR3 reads CASSFGSGAEAFF. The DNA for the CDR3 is TGCGCCAGCAGCTTCGGGTCAGGGGCTGAAGCTTTCTTT.

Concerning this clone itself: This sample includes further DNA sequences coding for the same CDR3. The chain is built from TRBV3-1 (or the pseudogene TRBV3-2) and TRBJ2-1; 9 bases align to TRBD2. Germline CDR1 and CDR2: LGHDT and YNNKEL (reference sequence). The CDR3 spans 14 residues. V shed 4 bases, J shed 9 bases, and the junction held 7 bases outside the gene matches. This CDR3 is CASSPAGGRGEQFF. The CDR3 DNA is TGTGCCAGCAGCCCGGCGGGGGGGCGAGGTGAGCAGTTCTTC.